The text below deals with one T cell receptor (beta chain). This clonotype was detected only once. Its antigen remains unidentified. Base qualities are not provided; no much larger clone lies one nucleotide away. One read alone makes for weak evidence. The germline V gene (reference sequence) provides CDR1 SEHNR and CDR2 FQNEAQ. V loses 4 bases at its end and J loses 2 bases; junction bases beyond the gene matches: 4. Taken from cysteine to phenylalanine, the CDR3 has 15 residues. Only CDR3 DNA is held: 45 bases, read in frame from base 1. The reads were generated on an Illumina NovaSeq 6000. Using 5'RACE with constant-segment primers, TCRalpha and TCRbeta cDNA libraries were constructed, with sample barcodes and unique molecular identifiers added in the process. Trizol reagent was used to extract RNA from every sample. Amplification of the libraries took two PCR steps, and the second step added a second sample barcode plus Illumina TruSeq adapters. Libraries were sequenced on an Illumina NovaSeq with 2 x 150 bp paired-end reads. The study's own analysis went as follows. Demultiplexing of reads and collapsing into UMI-guided consensus sequences were performed with migec v1.2.7. Using mixcr v2.1.11, UMI consensuses were aligned to TRA and TRB V and J templates and then assembled into clonotypes. A clonotype was counted as expanded or contracted only when both edgeR and NoisET called the clonotype significant, with the noise models trained on biological replicates. edgeR calls used a false discovery rate-adjusted p below 0.01 and a log2 fold-change threshold of 1. As an exploratory analysis of dynamics, PCA with hierarchical clustering was applied to max-normalized trajectories of the 1000 most abundant clonotypes. The CD4 or CD8 phenotype of responding clones was assigned using the separately sequenced CD4+ and CD8+ repertoires. Using fastp trimming at Q25 and MiXCR clonotype assembly, TCRdb reanalyzed the public sequencing data and kept in-frame beta chains. CDR3 protein sequences are deduplicated, and each keeps its most common genes and DNA. The V and J calls reflect TCRdb's pipeline rather than the authors' work. A total of a few hundred thousand distinct CDR3 sequences appear in this sample, 16% of them only once. The ten largest clonotypes hold 22% of the sample.

This sample is part of a study of T-cell memory formation after mild COVID-19 (dated by TCRdb to the early 2020s). Notes on the research overall: Most TCR sequence clusters were specific to one of the two donors. T-cell clones expanding and contracting after mild COVID-19 in a couple of donors were tracked by longitudinal TCRalpha and TCRbeta repertoire sequencing. Two young, previously healthy adult volunteers, one female and one male, were included in the cohort.

Here is what the overall study found, with its caveats: The study included only a couple of mild cases, and larger cohorts that include severe cases with pre-infection samples were judged to be necessary. SARS-CoV-2 specificity was not confirmed for the second-wave clones peaking on day 37. Balanced CD4/CD8 phenotypes were observed for clones contracting from day 15 to 85, whereas a bias towards CD4+ was observed for a second wave of clones expanding from day 15 to 37. The detection of some responding clones in pre-infection memory suggests that pre-existing cross-reactive memory T cells joined the SARS-CoV-2 response. Contracting CD4+ clones were located mainly in the CM and EM memory subsets, whereas CD8+ clones were found to be enriched in EMRA.

Ficoll-Paque density gradient centrifugation was the method used to isolate PBMCs. This receptor was taken from a man aged 18 to 30 who had mild COVID-19 (a few samples of this study predate the infection). The sample titles of this study are shuffled in the database, so cell type and time point are left out; the donor was told from shared clones. The sample consisted of PBMCs or a T cell subset sorted from them (not recorded which). The V gene is TRBV7-9 and the J gene is TRBJ2-3; a stretch of 9 junction bases matches TRBD1. The DNA sequence follows: TGTGCCAGCAGCTCCACAGGGGGCTACACAGATACGCAGTATTTT. This sequence encodes CASSSTGGYTDTQYF. Full variable domain (CDR3 extended with the reference TRBV7-9 and TRBJ2-3 proteins): DTGVSQNPRHKITKRGQNVTFRCDPISEHNRLYWYRQTLGQGPEFLTYFQNEAQLEKSRLLSDRFSAERPKGSFSTLEIQRTEQGDSAMYLCASSSTGGYTDTQYFGPGTRLTVL.